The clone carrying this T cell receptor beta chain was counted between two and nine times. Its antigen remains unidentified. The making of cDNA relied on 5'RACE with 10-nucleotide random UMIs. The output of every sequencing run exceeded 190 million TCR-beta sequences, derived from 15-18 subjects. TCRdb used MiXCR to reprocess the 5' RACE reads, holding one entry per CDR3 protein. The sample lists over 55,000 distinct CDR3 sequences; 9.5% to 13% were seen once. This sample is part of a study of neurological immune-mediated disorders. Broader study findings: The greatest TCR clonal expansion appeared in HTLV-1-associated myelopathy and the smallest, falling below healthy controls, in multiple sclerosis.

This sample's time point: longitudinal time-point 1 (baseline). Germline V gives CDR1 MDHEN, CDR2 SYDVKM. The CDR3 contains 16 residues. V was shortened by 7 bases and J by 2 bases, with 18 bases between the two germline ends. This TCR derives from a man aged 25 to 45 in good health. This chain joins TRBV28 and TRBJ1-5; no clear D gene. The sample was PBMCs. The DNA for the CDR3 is TGTGCCAGCAACCTCCCACGGATAGCAGGCAATCAGCCCCAGCATTTT. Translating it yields CASNLPRIAGNQPQHF.